The 32 T cell receptor beta chains presented below share a single source sample, sequenced in a study of blood T cell repertoires in COVID-19 (TCRdb year 2020). Receptor libraries were prepared by the immunoSEQ multiplex PCR assay. In TCRdb, the immuneACCESS table is reduced to in-frame sequences with V and J assigned. These tables do not hold every clone; where another copy was compared, an unresolved V gene accounts for under half, and the others remain unexplained. This sample has some 200,000 clones in its table, and around four fifths of those were observed once. Jointly, the top ten make up approximately 15% of the sample. The source material was peripheral blood. These receptors came from a woman in her seventies with COVID-19, enrolled during active disease.

Only one count was recorded for this clone. This chain connects TRBV18 to TRBJ1-1; D remains unclear. Germline V gene lookup returns CDR1 KGHSH and CDR2 LQKENI. The CDR3 loop spans 12 amino acids. With 2 bases removed from V and 8 bases from J, the gap between germline ends came to 9 bases. The CDR3 reads CASSPSTSEAFF. In nucleotides, the CDR3 is TGTGCCAGCTCACCAAGCACGTCGGAAGCTTTCTTT.

V and J are TRBV9 and TRBJ2-1; 7 bases are a match to TRBD1. CDR3 size: 14 residues. Germline V gives CDR1 SGDLS, CDR2 YYNGEE. Trimming took 1 base from V and 9 from J; bases not matched to a gene: 7. This CDR3 is CASSVIGGKGEQFF. The CDR3 region has the DNA TGTGCCAGCAGCGTAATAGGGGGCAAGGGTGAGCAGTTCTTC. The whole variable domain, remainder taken from reference TRBV9 and TRBJ2-1, is DSGVTQTPKHLITATGQRVTLRCSPRSGDLSVYWYQQSLDQGLQFLIQYYNGEERAKGNILERFSAQQFPDLHSELNLSSLELGDSALYFCASSVIGGKGEQFFGPGTRLTVL.

This chain joins TRBV15 and TRBJ2-3; D possibly corresponds to TRBD2 (6 bases). Looked up from germline, CDR1 is LNHNV and CDR2 is YYDKDF (reference sequence). Trimming removed 0 bases at V and 1 base at J, with 14 bases between. The CDR3 runs 17 residues. CDR3 amino acids: CATSRDLGGMGTDTQYF. The CDR3 nucleotides read TGTGCCACCAGCAGAGATCTGGGGGGTATGGGCACAGATACGCAGTATTTT.

The chain combines TRBV5-1 with TRBJ1-1; 7 nucleotides line up with TRBD1. The CDR3 length is 14 residues. Trimming removed 4 bases from V and 0 bases from J; junction bases left unmatched: 3. Germline CDR1 SGHRS, CDR2 YFSETQ. The CDR3 DNA reads as TGCGCCAGCAGCACGGGACAGTTGAACACTGAAGCTTTCTTT. Its translation is CASSTGQLNTEAFF.

This rearrangement joins TRBV5-1 to TRBJ1-6; tentative D call: TRBD1 (5 bases). V lost 0 bases and J lost 5, with 15 bases in between. The CDR3 has 17 residues. The germline CDR1 and CDR2 sequences are SGHRS and YFSETQ. In DNA, the CDR3 is TGCGCCAGCAGCTTGGGCGACAGACAATCCAATAATTCACCCCTCCACTTT. Its protein is CASSLGDRQSNNSPLHF.

The chain joins TRBV23-1 to TRBJ2-7; 12 bases line up with TRBD2. TRBV23-1 is annotated as an ORF whose role is uncertain. The CDR3 consists of 15 residues. V shed 5 bases and J 1 base; nucleotides not matched to a gene: 3. The CDR3 loop reads CASSLTSGGSYEQYF. The CDR3 nucleotides are TGCGCCAGCAGTTTGACTAGCGGGGGATCCTACGAGCAGTACTTC.

V is TRBV6-5 and J is TRBJ2-2; TRBD1 might be the D (5 bases). CDR1 is MNHEY and CDR2 is SVGAGI in the germline V gene. This CDR3 has 13 amino acids. V lost 10 bases and J 6 bases, leaving 15 bases between the germline ends. CDR3: CAIDRSLSGELFF. The CDR3 DNA reads as TGTGCCATAGACAGAAGCCTCTCCGGGGAGCTGTTTTTT.

The chain has TRBV19 and TRBJ2-3, with TRBD2 matching 9 bases. Looked up from germline, CDR1 is LNHDA and CDR2 is SQIVND (reference sequence). The CDR3 totals 16 residues. V trimming: 5 bases; J trimming: 3 bases; junction bases outside the gene matches: 9. The CDR3 DNA follows: TGTGCCAGTAGTCTTATAGCGGGAGCATCGACAGATACGCAGTATTTT. Translated: CASSLIAGASTDTQYF.

The table lists this clone with a count of one. V and J are TRBV2 and TRBJ2-1; TRBD2 aligns across 12 bases. CDR3 length: 15 amino acids. Trimming removed 4 bases from V and 5 bases from J; junction bases left unmatched: 3. In germline, CDR1 is SNHLY, CDR2 FYNNEI. For the CDR3, the DNA is TGTGCCAGCAGTGGGGGACTAGCGGGCCACAATGAGCAGTTCTTC. Its protein is CASSGGLAGHNEQFF.

The chain combines TRBV12-3 or TRBV12-4 with TRBJ1-1, with a tentative D call TRBD1 (5 bases). The CDR3 consists of 13 residues. V shed 2 bases and J shed 4 bases, with 8 bases lying between them. The CDR3 reads CASSLQGPTEAFF. The CDR3 region has the DNA TGTGCCAGCAGTTTACAGGGTCCCACTGAAGCTTTCTTT.

The chain has TRBV5-1 and TRBJ1-6; possibly TRBD1 for D (6 bases). This CDR3 region has 14 residues. V was pared by 2 bases and J by 10 bases, with 13 bases between. The germline V gene has CDR1 SGHRS and CDR2 YFSETQ. The CDR3 DNA follows: TGCGCCAGCAGCTTATCAGGGGACCGCTCACCCCTCCACTTT. Residues: CASSLSGDRSPLHF.

The chain has TRBV9 and TRBJ1-1, with 7 bases fitting TRBD1. The germline V gene encodes CDR1 SGDLS and CDR2 YYNGEE. The J segment lost 1 base and the V segment lost 4 bases, leaving 4 bases of the junction unmatched. There are 14 residues in the CDR3. The CDR3 is CASSLGGRNTEAFF. CDR3 sequence (DNA): TGTGCCAGCAGCCTAGGGGGCCGGAACACTGAAGCTTTCTTT.

The sample holds a few counts of this clone. The V and J genes are TRBV9 and TRBJ1-6; the match to TRBD1 covers 10 bases. CDR3 length: 14 residues. V lost 0 bases, J lost 9 bases, and 0 bases stayed unmatched. Germline CDR1 is SGDLS and CDR2 is YYNGEE. The CDR3 coding sequence is TGTGCCAGCAGCGTAGGGGACAGGGGTTCACCCCTCCACTTT. Residues: CASSVGDRGSPLHF.

This clone was counted only a few times. The chain joins TRBV30 to TRBJ1-1, with D unresolved. From germline, CDR1 is GTSNPN and CDR2 SVGIG (reference sequence). V was cut by 4 bases and J by 0 bases, with 6 bases left in between. The CDR3 runs to 12 residues. This CDR3 is CAWIPVNTEAFF. In DNA form, the CDR3 reads TGTGCCTGGATTCCGGTGAACACTGAAGCTTTCTTT.

The chain couples TRBV13 to TRBJ2-5, with 13 bases matching TRBD2. The V segment lost 5 bases and the J segment 5 bases; nucleotides outside the gene matches: 8. Per the germline V gene, CDR1 is PRHDT and CDR2 is FYEKMQ (reference sequence). The CDR3 is 16 residues long. CDR3 sequence: CASSITSGRAGETQYF. The CDR3 coding sequence is TGTGCCAGCAGCATCACTAGCGGGAGGGCCGGTGAGACCCAGTACTTC.

This chain connects TRBV5-4 to TRBJ2-7; 7 nucleotides match TRBD2. The CDR3 consists of 13 residues. V shed 0 bases, J shed 3 bases, and the junction held 0 bases outside the gene matches. The V gene's germline CDR1 is SGHNT and CDR2 YYREEE (reference sequence). This CDR3 is CASSLGEGYEQYF. The DNA of the CDR3 is TGTGCCAGCAGCTTGGGGGAGGGCTACGAGCAGTACTTC.

The genes are TRBV2 and TRBJ2-2; tentative D call: TRBD1 (6 bases). The V end was cut by 3 bases, the J end by 5 bases, with 10 bases between. The CDR3 is 14 amino acids. The germline CDR1 and CDR2 sequences are SNHLY and FYNNEI. This CDR3 reads CASSDRGFTGELFF. CDR3 coding DNA: TGTGCCAGCAGTGACAGGGGTTTTACCGGGGAGCTGTTTTTT.

For the CDR3, the DNA is TGTGCCAGCAGTTCACTAGCGGGAGACCAAAACATTCAGTACTTC. It encodes CASSSLAGDQNIQYF. The chain carries TRBV28 and TRBJ2-4, with TRBD2 matching over 11 bases. The V and J ends lost 4 bases and 5 bases, in that order; junction bases with no gene match: 4. The CDR3 loop spans 15 amino acids. Germline CDR1 MDHEN, CDR2 SYDVKM.

The V call is TRBV5-6, the J call TRBJ1-2, with D maybe TRBD1 (5 bases). Germline V gene data show CDR1 as SGHDT and CDR2 as YYEEEE. V shed 7 bases and J shed 4 bases, with 14 bases lying between them. This CDR3 contains 13 residues. CDR3 coding DNA: TGTGCCAGCGTTCAGGGACTTAGCTATGGCTACACCTTC. Translating gives CASVQGLSYGYTF.

V usage is TRBV19 and J usage is TRBJ1-1, with 9 bases aligning to TRBD1. The V segment lost 3 bases and the J segment 1 base; nucleotides outside the gene matches: 6. Germline V gene data show CDR1 as LNHDA and CDR2 as SQIVND (reference sequence). There are 16 residues in the CDR3. CDR3 nucleotide sequence: TGTGCCAGTAGTATCCCCACGACAGGGGGGAACACTGAAGCTTTCTTT. As protein: CASSIPTTGGNTEAFF.

This chain connects TRBV19 to TRBJ2-1; D is unresolved. The CDR3 sequence is 13 residues long. Germline V gives CDR1 LNHDA, CDR2 SQIVND (reference sequence). V lost 3 bases and J lost 3, with 6 bases in between. CDR3 amino acids: CASSMGVYNEQFF. In DNA, the CDR3 is TGTGCCAGTAGTATGGGCGTCTACAATGAGCAGTTCTTC.

The gene calls are TRBV9 and TRBJ2-5, with 10 bases identical to TRBD1. The CDR3 spans 15 residues. Germline V lookup: CDR1 SGDLS, CDR2 YYNGEE. Germline trimming cut 4 bases from V and 5 bases from J; bases unmatched to any gene: 8. The CDR3 DNA reads TGTGCCAGCAGCAAGGGACAGGGGAAGTCGGAGACCCAGTACTTC. Its translation: CASSKGQGKSETQYF.

The chain recombines TRBV5-4 with TRBJ2-1, with 8 bases matching TRBD2. The CDR3 extends over 17 amino acids. The J segment lost 6 bases and the V segment lost 2 bases, leaving 13 bases of the junction unmatched. Germline V gives CDR1 SGHNT, CDR2 YYREEE (reference sequence). This CDR3 is CASSLPGAGAPGNEQFF. The CDR3 coding sequence is TGTGCCAGCAGCTTACCCGGAGCGGGAGCGCCAGGCAATGAGCAGTTCTTC.

The rearrangement uses TRBV12-5 and TRBJ2-1, with TRBD2 matching 10 bases. The V and J ends lost 4 bases and 4 bases, in that order; junction bases with no gene match: 4. The CDR3 has 15 residues. Germline CDR1 reads LGHNT; CDR2 reads FRNRAP. The CDR3 protein is CASGSSGGLYNEQFF. DNA for the CDR3: TGTGCTAGTGGTTCTAGCGGGGGCCTTTACAATGAGCAGTTCTTC.

V is TRBV7-2 and J is TRBJ1-1, with TRBD1 matching 8 bases. Germline V gives CDR1 SGHTA, CDR2 FQGNSA. The CDR3 extends over 16 amino acids. Trimming at V came to 2 bases and at J to 1 base, leaving 6 bases not matched to a gene. The CDR3 nucleotides are TGTGCCAGCAGCTTACAGGGGGCGGGGCGGAACACTGAAGCTTTCTTT. Protein sequence: CASSLQGAGRNTEAFF.

In its sample, this clone was seen once. V is TRBV2 and J is TRBJ2-2; the match to TRBD1 covers 10 bases. J was trimmed by 4 bases and V by 6 bases; bases with no gene match: 2. The CDR3 runs 14 residues. Germline lookup yields CDR1 SNHLY and CDR2 FYNNEI. CDR3 residues: CASSRQGATGELFF. The CDR3 DNA is TGTGCCAGCAGCAGACAGGGGGCCACCGGGGAGCTGTTTTTT. Filled out from reference TRBV2 and TRBJ2-2, the complete variable domain reads EPEVTQTPSHQVTQMGQEVILRCVPISNHLYFYWYRQILGQKVEFLVSFYNNEISEKSEIFDDQFSVERPDGSNFTLKIRSTKLEDSAMYFCASSRQGATGELFFGEGSRLTVL.

In this sample, this clone turned up once. This chain connects TRBV7-8 to TRBJ1-4, with no clear D. The germline CDR1 and CDR2 sequences are SGHVS and FQNEAQ. Trimming removed 3 bases at V and 7 bases at J, with 6 bases between. The CDR3 is 12 residues long. The CDR3: CASSLRGEKLFF. CDR3 bases: TGTGCCAGCAGCTTGCGGGGTGAAAAACTGTTTTTT.

The V gene is TRBV7-8, the J gene TRBJ2-1, with D possibly being TRBD1 (5 bases). Trimming shortened V by 1 base and J by 8 bases, and 12 bases separated the two germline ends. Germline V gene lookup returns CDR1 SGHVS and CDR2 FQNEAQ. The CDR3 contains 14 residues. The CDR3 nucleotides are TGTGCCAGCAGCTTAGATCCAGGGAAGGATGAGCAGTTCTTC. This gives the protein CASSLDPGKDEQFF.

The chain uses TRBV24-1 and TRBJ2-1; 12 positions agree with TRBD2. Looked up from germline, CDR1 is KGHDR and CDR2 is SFDVKD. J was trimmed by 2 bases and V by 5 bases; bases with no gene match: 6. CDR3 length: 17 residues. The CDR3, as DNA: TGTGCCACCAGTGGGTCCACTAGCGGGAGGACCTACAATGAGCAGTTCTTC. Its translation: CATSGSTSGRTYNEQFF.

The chain links TRBV7-8 to TRBJ1-5, with a tentative D call TRBD1 (5 bases). The CDR3 contains 13 residues. Per the germline V gene, CDR1 is SGHVS and CDR2 is FQNEAQ. Trimming shortened V by 4 bases and J by 11 bases, and 15 bases separated the two germline ends. CDR3 protein: CASSSMNPGAQHF. The CDR3 region has the DNA TGTGCCAGCAGCTCGATGAACCCGGGGGCCCAGCATTTT.

The CDR3 spells CATKQGPTEAFF. The CDR3 DNA follows: TGTGCCACCAAACAGGGCCCCACTGAAGCTTTCTTT. The chain links TRBV11-3 to TRBJ1-1; TRBD1 might be the D (6 bases). The CDR3 has 12 amino acids. Germline V CDR1 and CDR2: SGHNT, YENEEA. The V and J ends lost 10 bases and 4 bases respectively, with 13 bases between them.

J is TRBJ1-2 and V is TRBV19; D remains unclear. With 4 bases removed from V and 2 bases from J, the gap between germline ends came to 14 bases. Germline V CDR1 and CDR2: LNHDA, SQIVND (reference sequence). The CDR3 has 15 amino acids. The CDR3 nucleotides read TGTGCCAGTAGTACTTTACAACAGCAAAACTATGGCTACACCTTC. Amino acid sequence: CASSTLQQQNYGYTF.